Each of the 10 T cell receptor beta chains below was sequenced from the same sample in a study of OX40 agonist ivuxolimab in advanced cancers. Library construction relied on the immunoSEQ multiplex PCR assay. TCRdb obtained this table from immuneACCESS and retained in-frame rearrangements with V and J assigned. These tables miss some clones; where compared with another copy, unresolved V genes account for less than half of the shortfall, and the remainder is unexplained. The sample table contains 30,000 to 35,000 clones; only one count was recorded for roughly 80% of them. The top ten clones comprise 23% of the sample. This sample comprised CD4+ or CD8+ T cells sorted from blood, obtained in a trial of the OX40 agonist ivuxolimab. These receptors came from an adult with an advanced solid tumor such as melanoma, head and neck, liver or kidney cancer.

The chain uses TRBV5-5 and TRBJ2-1; D may be TRBD1 (6 bases). Trimming took 3 bases from V and 3 from J, leaving 19 bases between them. Per the germline V gene, CDR1 is SGHKS and CDR2 is YYEKEE (reference sequence). This CDR3 spans 17 amino acids. This chain's CDR3 is CASSSQQGGSLYNEQFF. The CDR3 DNA follows: TGTGCCAGCAGCTCACAACAGGGCGGCTCCCTCTACAATGAGCAGTTCTTC.

This clone was recorded once. V usage is TRBV27 and J usage is TRBJ1-5; 7 bases fit TRBD1. This CDR3 is built from 16 residues. Germline V gene sequence: CDR1 MNHEY, CDR2 SMNVEV (reference sequence). V trimming: 6 bases; J trimming: 0 bases; junction bases outside the gene matches: 8. CDR3: CASSPRTGYSNQPQHF. CDR3 DNA: TGTGCCAGCAGCCCTCGGACAGGCTATAGCAATCAGCCCCAGCATTTT.

The chain recombines TRBV13 with TRBJ1-6; the D gene is possibly TRBD1 (6 bases). The CDR3 totals 13 residues. V was pared by 3 bases and J by 9 bases, with 9 bases between. Per the germline V gene, CDR1 is PRHDT and CDR2 is FYEKMQ (reference sequence). The CDR3 protein is CASSFEGGSPLHF. The CDR3 DNA reads as TGTGCCAGCAGCTTTGAAGGGGGTTCACCCCTCCACTTT.

V and J are TRBV28 and TRBJ2-4; perhaps TRBD2 as D (5 bases). Trimming pared 6 bases from V and 7 bases from J, leaving 10 bases between. This CDR3 has 12 amino acids. Germline-derived CDR1 and CDR2 are MDHEN and SYDVKM. As DNA, the CDR3 is TGTGCCAGCAGCCCGAGAGGGAACATTCAGTACTTC. It specifies CASSPRGNIQYF.

This chain joins TRBV6-1 and TRBJ2-1, with a possible D match to TRBD2 (5 bases). V was clipped by 2 bases and J by 8 bases, with 13 bases between them. The CDR3 is made up of 14 amino acids. Germline V gene data show CDR1 as MNHNS and CDR2 as SASEGT. CDR3 DNA sequence: TGTGCCAGCAGTGAATTCGGGGAAGAATATGAGCAGTTCTTC. Its translation is CASSEFGEEYEQFF.

Concerning this clone itself: One end of the junction does not line up with germline, which may come from a read error. The genes are TRBV7-9 and TRBJ2-7; D is unresolved. CDR3 length: 13 amino acids. CDR1 SEHNR and CDR2 FQNEAQ come from the germline V gene (reference sequence). CDR3: CASSLASGYGQYF. Here the CDR3 DNA reads TGTGCCAGCAGCTTAGCGTCCGGCTACGGGCAGTACTTC.

This chain's CDR3 is CASSLVGDNEQFF. CDR3 sequence (DNA): TGCGCCAGCAGCTTGGTGGGGGACAATGAGCAGTTCTTC. The chain recombines TRBV5-1 with TRBJ2-1; D could derive from TRBD1 or TRBD2 (5 bases each). V lost 0 bases and J lost 5, with 6 bases in between. This CDR3 has 13 residues. Looked up from germline, CDR1 is SGHRS and CDR2 is YFSETQ. Full variable domain (remainder filled in from reference TRBV5-1 and TRBJ2-1): KAGVTQTPRYLIKTRGQQVTLSCSPISGHRSVSWYQQTPGQGLQFLFEYFSETQRNKGNFPGRFSGRQFSNSRSEMNVSTLELGDSALYLCASSLVGDNEQFFGPGTRLTVL.

This clone was seen a handful of times. This chain joins TRBV6-1 and TRBJ1-1; TRBD1 agrees at 7 bases. The CDR3 sequence is 15 residues long. Trimming took 5 bases from V and 0 from J; bases not matched to a gene: 6. Germline lookup yields CDR1 MNHNS and CDR2 SASEGT. CDR3 protein: CASSSSTGMNTEAFF. CDR3 coding DNA: TGTGCCAGCAGTAGTTCGACAGGGATGAACACTGAAGCTTTCTTT.

The V gene is TRBV7-9, the J gene TRBJ2-3; the D is unclear. The germline V gene encodes CDR1 SEHNR and CDR2 FQNEAQ (reference sequence). V was clipped by 11 bases and J by 5 bases, with 20 bases between them. The CDR3 totals 14 residues. In DNA, the CDR3 is TGTGCCGACCAAGTATTAGGTTTTGGAGATACGCAGTATTTT. Translated, it gives CADQVLGFGDTQYF.

This rearrangement joins TRBV7-3 to TRBJ1-5, with 8 bases that match TRBD1. The ends lost 1 base at V and 5 bases at J; junction bases unmatched: 13. The CDR3 runs to 18 residues. The germline V gene encodes CDR1 SGHTA and CDR2 FQGTGA. The DNA of the CDR3 is TGTGCCAGCAGCTTAAACACAACCGGACCGGGACAGGATCAGCCCCAGCATTTT. It encodes CASSLNTTGPGQDQPQHF.